This T cell receptor (beta chain) was observed in a study of blood T cell repertoires in COVID-19. For the study at large: Spain, Italy and the United States supplied samples that represented acute and convalescent COVID-19. PBMCs, B-cell-depleted T cells, or T cells were the source of the cDNA or gDNA that made up the material.

In the original processing: Amplifying reference gene primers gave estimates of nucleated cell counts. Here immunoSEQ multiplex PCR was the method, and the copy in TCRdb shows in-frame clones only, minus some. V and J calls plus clone size are reproduced from that table; the DNA served to infer D and trimming. The sample has tens of thousands of clones, around 86% seen once. Per germline, CDR1 GTSNPN and CDR2 SVGIG (reference sequence). After removal of 4 bases from V and 9 bases from J, the junction contained 19 bases not matched to a gene. The CDR3 runs to 17 residues. The source is a man aged 55 to 70 with acute or convalescent COVID-19. This rearrangement joins TRBV30 to TRBJ2-5, with TRBD1 identical over 11 bases. The sample comprised peripheral blood. DNA of the CDR3: TGTGCCTGGACTGGGACAGGGGGGTTTGGCGAGGTTGGGCCCCAGTACTTC. Translating it yields CAWTGTGGFGEVGPQYF.